This T cell receptor (beta chain) emerged from a study of blood T cell repertoires in COVID-19. At the level of the study: T cells, B-cell-depleted T cells, or PBMCs supplied cDNA or gDNA.

Authors' methods: Using reference gene primer amplification, nucleated cell counts were estimated. Assay used: immunoSEQ multiplex PCR; TCRdb lists only in-frame clones, some missing. V and J calls and clone size are those listed in that table; D and trimming were worked out from the DNA. This table has a few hundred thousand clones, about 90% appearing once. Looked up from germline, CDR1 is LGHNA and CDR2 is YNFKEQ. V gave up 3 bases and J gave up 0 bases, with 11 bases separating them. This CDR3 is built from 15 residues. The TCR sequence derives from a woman between 40 and 55 years old with acute or convalescent COVID-19. The source material was peripheral blood. The chain combines TRBV4-2 with TRBJ1-2; perhaps TRBD1 as D (6 bases). For the CDR3, the DNA is TGTGCCAGCAGCCATACAGGGTCCGCTAACTATGGCTACACCTTC. Protein product: CASSHTGSANYGYTF.